The next 31 T cell receptor beta chains were all read from a single sample in a study of blood T cell repertoires in COVID-19. Libraries were prepared by immunoSEQ multiplex PCR; TCRdb keeps only in-frame clonotypes and omits some of them. Among about 190,000 clones, approximately 90% were seen once, and the ten largest hold roughly 2.2%. The sample taken for sequencing was peripheral blood. All receptors come from a man between 65 and 85 years old with active or convalescent COVID-19.

V is TRBV12-5 and J is TRBJ2-2; 8 bases match TRBD2. The germline CDR1 and CDR2 sequences are LGHNT and FRNRAP. V gave up 6 bases and J gave up 0 bases; unmatched junction bases: 3. The CDR3 has 15 amino acids. Here the CDR3 reads CASGKAGANTGELFF. CDR3 sequence (DNA): TGTGCTAGTGGAAAAGCGGGAGCGAACACCGGGGAGCTGTTTTTT. Variable domain in full (rest from reference TRBV12-5 and TRBJ2-2): DARVTQTPRHKVTEMGQEVTMRCQPILGHNTVFWYRQTMMQGLELLAYFRNRAPLDDSGMPKDRFSAEMPDATLATLKIQPSEPRDSAVYFCASGKAGANTGELFFGEGSRLTVL.

The J gene is TRBJ1-1, the V gene TRBV5-3, with 9 bases that match TRBD1. TRBV5-3 is given ORF status, its function remaining uncertain. With 3 bases clipped from V and 2 bases from J, the junction kept 5 bases outside the gene matches. The CDR3 has 15 residues. The CDR3 DNA is TGTGCCAGAAGCTACAGGGACAGGGACAACACTGAAGCTTTCTTT. Protein product: CARSYRDRDNTEAFF.

This sequence joins TRBV4-3 and TRBJ1-1; 7 bases fit TRBD1. The germline V gene has CDR1 LGHNA and CDR2 YSLEER. The V segment lost 5 bases and the J segment 4 bases; nucleotides outside the gene matches: 13. The CDR3 runs to 16 residues. The DNA of the CDR3 is TGCGCCAGCAGCTTCCGAGACAGGGTGGTAGGCACTGAAGCTTTCTTT. Protein sequence: CASSFRDRVVGTEAFF.

In DNA, the CDR3 is TGTGCCAGTAGTGGCCTGCGGGGGGAGGCTGAAGCTTTCTTT. Translated, it gives CASSGLRGEAEAFF. The chain joins TRBV19 to TRBJ1-1; tentatively, D is TRBD1 (5 bases). Germline CDR1 is LNHDA and CDR2 is SQIVND (reference sequence). The CDR3 totals 14 residues. Trimming took 5 bases from V and 6 from J, leaving 16 bases between them.

The chain joins TRBV2 to TRBJ2-1; D may be TRBD1 (6 bases). The length of the CDR3 is 15 residues. Per the germline V gene, CDR1 is SNHLY and CDR2 is FYNNEI. Trimming cost V 7 bases and J 4 bases, with 17 bases left between them. In DNA form, the CDR3 reads TGTGCCAGCACTATAACAGGGCTCCCATACAATGAGCAGTTCTTC. Protein: CASTITGLPYNEQFF.

The chain combines TRBV19 with TRBJ1-5, with a tentative D call TRBD1 (5 bases). In germline, CDR1 is LNHDA, CDR2 SQIVND (reference sequence). The CDR3 totals 14 residues. The V gene lost 8 bases and the J gene lost 2 bases, with 13 bases spanning the gap. The CDR3 DNA reads TGTGCCAGTCGGGGGGTTTTGGGCAATCAGCCCCAGCATTTT. Translation: CASRGVLGNQPQHF.

The rearrangement links TRBV28 to TRBJ2-4; D is unclear. The CDR3 loop spans 14 amino acids. CDR1 and CDR2 from the germline V gene are MDHEN and SYDVKM. V was cut by 1 base and J by 0 bases, with 4 bases left in between. The CDR3 here is CASSLSLAKNIQYF. CDR3 nucleotide sequence: TGTGCCAGCAGTTTATCCCTAGCCAAAAACATTCAGTACTTC.

The rearrangement links TRBV10-3 to TRBJ2-7; 8 nucleotides line up with TRBD1. The V and J ends lost 0 bases and 0 bases, in that order; junction bases with no gene match: 7. The CDR3 is 17 amino acids. Germline V lookup: CDR1 ENHRY, CDR2 SYGVKD. The CDR3 reads CAISESKTGGASYEQYF. CDR3 bases: TGTGCCATCAGTGAGTCGAAAACAGGGGGAGCCTCCTACGAGCAGTACTTC.

Note on this clone: This sample also contains other DNA sequences that code for the same CDR3. V gene TRBV29-1 combines with J gene TRBJ2-7; D is possibly TRBD1 (6 bases). CDR1 and CDR2 (germline): SQVTM, ANQGSEA. V was trimmed by 4 bases and J by 3 bases, leaving 10 bases between them. CDR3 length equals 12 residues. The CDR3 protein is CSVVGTSYEQYF. The CDR3 region has the DNA TGCAGCGTTGTGGGGACAAGCTACGAGCAGTACTTC.

The chain uses TRBV19 and TRBJ1-2; weak D call: TRBD1 (6 bases). The CDR3 is made up of 13 amino acids. The V gene lost 7 bases and the J gene lost 5 bases, with 14 bases spanning the gap. CDR1 is LNHDA and CDR2 is SQIVND in the germline V gene (reference sequence). In DNA, the CDR3 is TGTGCCAGTACCCCAGACAGGTATTATGGCTACACCTTC. It specifies CASTPDRYYGYTF.

This rearrangement joins TRBV6-5 to TRBJ2-1; 15 nucleotides line up with TRBD2. The CDR3 spans 14 residues. V lost 6 bases to trimming and J lost 6 bases; unmatched junction nucleotides: 0. Germline V gene lookup returns CDR1 MNHEY and CDR2 SVGAGI. CDR3 DNA: TGTGCCAGCAGGGGACTAGCGGGGGGCAATGAGCAGTTCTTC. It translates to CASRGLAGGNEQFF.

The chain has TRBV11-2 and TRBJ2-2; 12 nucleotides match TRBD2. The CDR3 sequence is 16 residues long. The germline V gene has CDR1 SGHAT and CDR2 FQNNGV. Germline trimming cut 2 bases from V and 7 bases from J; bases unmatched to any gene: 5. The CDR3 is CASSLQLAGGGGELFF. Here the CDR3 DNA reads TGTGCCAGCAGCTTACAACTAGCGGGGGGTGGCGGGGAGCTGTTTTTT.

The rearrangement links TRBV7-9 to TRBJ2-3, with 8 bases that match TRBD1. The CDR3 is made up of 13 amino acids. The germline CDR1 and CDR2 sequences are SEHNR and FQNEAQ (reference sequence). The V segment lost 10 bases and the J segment 0 bases; nucleotides outside the gene matches: 3. CDR3 sequence: CATRTGSTDTQYF. Written as DNA, the CDR3 is TGTGCCACCCGGACAGGGAGCACAGATACGCAGTATTTT.

This chain connects TRBV7-9 to TRBJ1-3, with D perhaps matching TRBD1 (6 bases). Trimming removed 5 bases from V and 0 bases from J, with 11 bases in between. This CDR3 has 15 amino acids. The germline CDR1 and CDR2 sequences are SEHNR and FQNEAQ (reference sequence). DNA for the CDR3: TGTGCCAGCAGCCCGACAGGAAACTCTGGAAACACCATATATTTT. Residues: CASSPTGNSGNTIYF. Based on the CDR3 plus reference TRBV7-9 and TRBJ1-3, the full variable domain is DTGVSQNPRHKITKRGQNVTFRCDPISEHNRLYWYRQTLGQGPEFLTYFQNEAQLEKSRLLSDRFSAERPKGSFSTLEIQRTEQGDSAMYLCASSPTGNSGNTIYFGEGSWLTVV.

V gene TRBV7-9 combines with J gene TRBJ1-1; TRBD1 might be the D (6 bases). The V end was cut by 5 bases, the J end by 4 bases, with 17 bases between. Germline values: CDR1 SEHNR, CDR2 FQNEAQ (reference sequence). This CDR3 contains 15 residues. The CDR3 DNA reads TGTGCCAGCAGCCCAGACCTACAGGGCCGCACTGAAGCTTTCTTT. Amino acids: CASSPDLQGRTEAFF.

The chain links TRBV30 to TRBJ1-6; no reliable D call. CDR1 and CDR2 (germline): GTSNPN, SVGIG (reference sequence). This CDR3 spans 13 amino acids. Trimming left V 4 bases short and J 5 bases short, with 9 bases between. The CDR3 spells CAWTQVDNSPLHF. CDR3 bases: TGTGCCTGGACCCAGGTGGATAATTCACCCCTCCACTTT.

V is TRBV4-2 and J is TRBJ2-7; D is possibly TRBD2 (5 bases). CDR1 LGHNA and CDR2 YNFKEQ come from the germline V gene. The CDR3 consists of 18 residues. V dropped 0 bases and J dropped 0 bases, with 18 bases sitting between them. The CDR3: CASSQDQRLSADSYEQYF. The CDR3, as DNA: TGTGCCAGCAGCCAAGATCAGCGTCTCTCAGCGGACTCCTACGAGCAGTACTTC.

The genes are TRBV11-2 and TRBJ2-3, with D perhaps TRBD1 (5 bases). This CDR3 comprises 16 residues. CDR1 and CDR2 (germline): SGHAT, FQNNGV. Trimming removed 5 bases from V and 4 bases from J, with 19 bases in between. The CDR3 DNA sequence: TGTGCCAGCAGCAAGATTAGGGGCCGCCGATCAGATACGCAGTATTTT. Encoded protein: CASSKIRGRRSDTQYF.

The genes are TRBV19 and TRBJ1-5, with 11 bases matching TRBD1. With V trimmed by 7 bases and J by 5 bases, 7 bases remained unmatched. The CDR3 runs 15 residues. The germline gives CDR1 LNHDA, CDR2 SQIVND (reference sequence). The CDR3 spells CASTPRTGGDQPQHF. CDR3 nucleotides: TGTGCCAGTACCCCCCGGACAGGGGGCGATCAGCCCCAGCATTTT.

The chain joins TRBV6-4 to TRBJ2-3, with TRBD2 matching 7 bases. From germline, CDR1 is MRHNA and CDR2 SNTAGT. This CDR3 has 15 amino acids. The J segment lost 3 bases and the V segment lost 0 bases, leaving 3 bases of the junction unmatched. CDR3 loop: CASSDSGGGTDTQYF. DNA of the CDR3: TGTGCCAGCAGTGACTCAGGCGGGGGAACAGATACGCAGTATTTT.

This clone was observed once. The chain joins TRBV6-5 to TRBJ1-1; D not resolved. Trimming shortened V by 5 bases and J by 5 bases, and 9 bases separated the two germline ends. Germline V lookup: CDR1 MNHEY, CDR2 SVGAGI. The CDR3 loop spans 12 amino acids. The CDR3 spells CASSPPGTEAFF. The CDR3 DNA sequence: TGTGCCAGCAGTCCCCCGGGGACTGAAGCTTTCTTT.

The chain uses TRBV30 and TRBJ1-1; weak D call: TRBD1 (6 bases). Germline loops: CDR1 GTSNPN, CDR2 SVGIG (reference sequence). The CDR3 has 10 amino acids. V was trimmed by 5 bases and J by 7 bases, leaving 8 bases between them. The CDR3 is CAWDRFEAFF. CDR3 DNA sequence: TGTGCCTGGGACAGGTTTGAAGCTTTCTTT. Full variable domain (rest looked up from reference TRBV30 and TRBJ1-1): SQTIHQWPATLVQPVGSPLSLECTVEGTSNPNLYWYRQAAGRGLQLLFYSVGIGQISSEVPQNLSASRPQDRQFILSSKKLLLSDSGFYLCAWDRFEAFFGQGTRLTVV.

This clone has just one count. This rearrangement joins TRBV18 to TRBJ1-1, with D possibly TRBD1 on 5 matching bases. V lost 3 bases and J lost 3, with 8 bases in between. This CDR3 spans 13 amino acids. Germline lookup yields CDR1 KGHSH and CDR2 LQKENI. CDR3 protein: CASSPPGHTEAFF. CDR3 nucleotide sequence: TGTGCCAGCTCACCTCCAGGGCACACTGAAGCTTTCTTT.

This chain links TRBV2 with TRBJ2-4; D possibly corresponds to TRBD2 (6 bases). The germline V and J ends were trimmed by 3 bases and 7 bases, with 13 bases remaining between them. CDR3 length: 14 amino acids. CDR1 is SNHLY and CDR2 is FYNNEI in the germline V gene. In DNA form, the CDR3 reads TGTGCCAGCAGTGATGGCAGGGCGGGGAACATTCAGTACTTC. Protein product: CASSDGRAGNIQYF.

The chain recombines TRBV19 with TRBJ1-5; 7 positions agree with TRBD1. Germline CDR1 and CDR2: LNHDA and SQIVND (reference sequence). This CDR3 contains 16 residues. With V trimmed by 5 bases and J by 0 bases, 7 bases remained unmatched. Here the CDR3 DNA reads TGTGCCAGTAGTGCCCGGACAGGAAATAGCAATCAGCCCCAGCATTTT. It yields the protein CASSARTGNSNQPQHF.

This chain joins TRBV7-2 and TRBJ2-5; 7 bases are a match to TRBD2. Unmatched junction bases numbered 10, after V lost 2 bases and J lost 7 bases. CDR1 is SGHTA and CDR2 is FQGNSA in the germline V gene. There are 15 residues in the CDR3. For the CDR3, the DNA is TGTGCCAGCAGCTTACCGGGACTAAGGGAGCGGACCCAGTACTTC. The encoded protein is CASSLPGLRERTQYF.

The CDR3 DNA reads TGTGCCTGGAGAACAGGGTTTGATACGCAGTATTTT. This encodes CAWRTGFDTQYF. The V gene is TRBV30, the J gene TRBJ2-3; possibly TRBD1 for D (6 bases). The V end lost 3 bases, the J end lost 6 bases, and 10 bases lay between the germline ends. CDR3 length equals 12 residues. CDR1 is GTSNPN and CDR2 is SVGIG in the germline V gene (reference sequence).

This chain joins TRBV6-5 and TRBJ2-2, with 7 bases identical to TRBD2. V trimming: 7 bases; J trimming: 5 bases; junction bases outside the gene matches: 4. Per germline, CDR1 MNHEY and CDR2 SVGAGI. The CDR3 length is 13 residues. In DNA, the CDR3 is TGTGCCAGCACAATTAGCGGGACCGGGGAGCTGTTTTTT. It yields the protein CASTISGTGELFF.

This sequence joins TRBV28 and TRBJ2-7; TRBD1 aligns across 8 bases. CDR1 is MDHEN and CDR2 is SYDVKM in the germline V gene. V lost 5 bases to trimming and J lost 0 bases; unmatched junction nucleotides: 6. The CDR3 runs to 15 residues. CDR3 in DNA: TGTGCCAGCAGTGGAGGACAGGGCTACTCCTACGAGCAGTACTTC. Translation: CASSGGQGYSYEQYF.

The chain employs TRBV4-3 and TRBJ2-2; the match to TRBD1 covers 8 bases. Germline V gene data show CDR1 as LGHNA and CDR2 as YSLEER. The CDR3 has 18 residues. The ends lost 3 bases at V and 2 bases at J; junction bases unmatched: 11. For the CDR3, the DNA is TGCGCCAGCAGCCACCCCCTCGGGACAGGAAATAACACCGGGGAGCTGTTTTTT. Its translation is CASSHPLGTGNNTGELFF.

This rearrangement joins TRBV28 to TRBJ1-2, with D perhaps matching TRBD1 (6 bases). The V gene's germline CDR1 is MDHEN and CDR2 SYDVKM. The CDR3 is 16 amino acids. Trimming stripped 7 bases from V and 2 bases from J, with 20 bases between. In DNA form, the CDR3 reads TGTGCCAGCAACCCTAGGGGGACGGTCGAGAACTATGGCTACACCTTC. This translates into CASNPRGTVENYGYTF.